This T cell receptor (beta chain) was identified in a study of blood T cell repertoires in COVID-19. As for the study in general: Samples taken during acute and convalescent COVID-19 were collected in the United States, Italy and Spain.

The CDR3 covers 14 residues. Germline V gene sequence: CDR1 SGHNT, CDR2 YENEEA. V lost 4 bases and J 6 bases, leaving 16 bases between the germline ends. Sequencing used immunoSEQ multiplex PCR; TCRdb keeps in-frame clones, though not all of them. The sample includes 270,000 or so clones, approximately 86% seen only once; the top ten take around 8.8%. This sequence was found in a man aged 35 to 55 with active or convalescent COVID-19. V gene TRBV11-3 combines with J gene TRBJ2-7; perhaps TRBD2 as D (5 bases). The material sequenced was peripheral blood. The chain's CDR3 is CASSSPASLGEQYF. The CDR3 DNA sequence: TGTGCCAGCAGCTCCCCGGCTAGCCTGGGCGAGCAGTACTTC. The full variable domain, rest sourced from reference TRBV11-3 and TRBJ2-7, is EAGVVQSPRYKIIEKKQPVAFWCNPISGHNTLYWYLQNLGQGPELLIRYENEEAVDDSQLPKDRFSAERLKGVDSTLKIQPAELGDSAVYLCASSSPASLGEQYFGPGTRLTVT.